These 13 T cell receptor beta chains share one sample of origin, sequenced in a study of blood T cell repertoires in COVID-19. The method was immunoSEQ multiplex PCR; TCRdb's version includes in-frame clones alone and lacks a portion of them. The sample holds tens of thousands of clones; about three quarters are singletons and the top ten take about 20%. The sequenced sample was peripheral blood. These receptors were taken from a man aged 45-65 years with active or convalescent COVID-19.

CDR3 nucleotide sequence: TGTGCCAGCAGCCTAGCCTCGACAGGGTTTTACGAGCAGTACTTC. Protein sequence: CASSLASTGFYEQYF. The rearrangement joins TRBV4-2 to TRBJ2-7, with 7 bases lining up with TRBD1. Germline V gene sequence: CDR1 LGHNA, CDR2 YNFKEQ. The CDR3 loop spans 15 amino acids. V dropped 4 bases and J dropped 4; count of bases not matched to a gene: 10.

The chain joins TRBV5-1 to TRBJ2-2, with 14 bases lining up with TRBD2. Trimming removed 4 bases from V and 5 bases from J; junction bases left unmatched: 13. The CDR3 loop spans 19 amino acids. Germline V gene data show CDR1 as SGHRS and CDR2 as YFSETQ. In nucleotides, the CDR3 is TGCGCCAGCAGCCGCGGGACTAGCGGGAGTTTTAGGGGTACCGGGGAGCTGTTTTTT. This codes for CASSRGTSGSFRGTGELFF.

The chain employs TRBV15 and TRBJ2-1, with 9 nucleotides matching TRBD2. The V and J ends lost 0 bases and 4 bases, in that order; junction bases with no gene match: 7. The CDR3 loop spans 17 amino acids. Germline CDR1 reads LNHNV; CDR2 reads YYDKDF (reference sequence). The CDR3 DNA is TGTGCCACCAGCAGAGACCCCGGGGCGGGGGGGTACAATGAGCAGTTCTTC. This encodes CATSRDPGAGGYNEQFF.

The rearrangement links TRBV10-3 to TRBJ2-1, with 10 nucleotides matching TRBD2. Germline-derived CDR1 and CDR2 are ENHRY and SYGVKD. The CDR3 runs 17 residues. V lost 3 bases, J lost 5 bases, and 10 bases stayed unmatched. The CDR3 DNA follows: TGTGCCATCAGTGATTTATCCGTAGCGGGAGGACACAATGAGCAGTTCTTC. This sequence encodes CAISDLSVAGGHNEQFF.

V and J are TRBV10-2 and TRBJ2-3, with TRBD2 matching over 7 bases. CDR1 WSHSY and CDR2 SAAADI come from the germline V gene. V was pared by 0 bases and J by 1 base, with 7 bases of the junction left unmatched. CDR3 length: 17 amino acids. CDR3 sequence reads: CASSESRGSGGTDTQYF. CDR3 nucleotide sequence: TGCGCCAGCAGTGAGTCCCGGGGGAGCGGGGGCACAGATACGCAGTATTTT.

V usage is TRBV4-2 and J usage is TRBJ1-5; D call uncertain. CDR1 and CDR2 (germline): LGHNA, YNFKEQ. This CDR3 is built from 16 residues. Trimming stripped 0 bases from V and 1 base from J, with 10 bases between. CDR3 protein: CASSQEGGPSNQPQHF. The CDR3, as DNA: TGTGCCAGCAGCCAAGAGGGAGGGCCGAGCAATCAGCCCCAGCATTTT.

The chain carries TRBV4-1 and TRBJ2-6; D remains ambiguous. Germline lookup yields CDR1 MGHRA and CDR2 YSYEKL. The length of the CDR3 is 19 residues. Trimming took 3 bases from V and 2 from J, leaving 20 bases between them. CDR3 sequence reads: CASSQGYNTGQTGANVLTF. CDR3 coding DNA: TGCGCCAGCAGCCAGGGTTATAACACGGGTCAAACTGGGGCCAACGTCCTGACTTTC.

The genes are TRBV7-8 and TRBJ1-3; no clear D gene. From germline, CDR1 is SGHVS and CDR2 FQNEAQ. The V gene lost 3 bases and the J gene lost 0 bases, with 6 bases spanning the gap. The CDR3 totals 14 residues. The CDR3 nucleotides read TGTGCCAGCAGCTTGAGTTACTCTGGAAACACCATATATTTT. Translation gives CASSLSYSGNTIYF.

A single count supports this clone. CDR3 nucleotide sequence: TGTGCCAGCAGTTTGCAGAGGAATCAGCCCCAGCATTTT. It specifies CASSLQRNQPQHF. The chain uses TRBV27 and TRBJ1-5; D remains ambiguous. Trimming left V 3 bases short and J 4 bases short, with 7 bases between. Germline CDR1 and CDR2: MNHEY and SMNVEV (reference sequence). The CDR3 consists of 13 residues.

This chain links TRBV5-6 with TRBJ2-3; D may be TRBD2 (5 bases). V was cut by 0 bases and J by 0 bases, with 8 bases left in between. The germline V gene has CDR1 SGHDT and CDR2 YYEEEE. The CDR3 runs 15 residues. The CDR3 region is CASSLAPGSTDTQYF. The CDR3 DNA reads as TGTGCCAGCAGCTTGGCCCCGGGGAGCACAGATACGCAGTATTTT.

The chain joins TRBV6-4 to TRBJ2-3; the match to TRBD2 covers 8 bases. The CDR3 length is 14 residues. J gave up 2 bases and V 4 bases, and 2 bases lay outside the gene matches. Germline-derived CDR1 and CDR2 are MRHNA and SNTAGT. CDR3 DNA sequence: TGTGCCAGCAGTGCCGGGGGGGACACAGATACGCAGTATTTT. The encoded protein is CASSAGGDTDTQYF.

A note on this clone: A read error may be the cause here, since a much bigger clone is one base away. This sample also contains other DNA sequences that code for the same CDR3. V usage is TRBV7-3 and J usage is TRBJ2-2, with 9 bases fitting TRBD2. Germline V lookup: CDR1 SGHTA, CDR2 FQGTGA. The CDR3 contains 16 residues. The J segment lost 5 bases and the V segment lost 5 bases, leaving 9 bases of the junction unmatched. The chain's CDR3 is CASSPWTSVSTGELFF. The CDR3 bases are TGTGCCAGCAGCCCCTGGACTAGCGTCAGTACCGGGGAGCTGTTTTTT.

V and J are TRBV30 and TRBJ2-3, with a possible D match to TRBD2 (6 bases). The CDR3 is 14 residues long. The V end lost 2 bases, the J end lost 0 bases, and 9 bases lay between the germline ends. Per the germline V gene, CDR1 is GTSNPN and CDR2 is SVGIG (reference sequence). The CDR3 sequence: CAWSSGTSTDTQYF. In DNA, the CDR3 is TGTGCCTGGAGTTCTGGGACTAGCACAGATACGCAGTATTTT. The full variable domain, in which reference TRBV30 and TRBJ2-3 provide the parts outside the CDR3, is SQTIHQWPATLVQPVGSPLSLECTVEGTSNPNLYWYRQAAGRGLQLLFYSVGIGQISSEVPQNLSASRPQDRQFILSSKKLLLSDSGFYLCAWSSGTSTDTQYFGPGTRLTVL.